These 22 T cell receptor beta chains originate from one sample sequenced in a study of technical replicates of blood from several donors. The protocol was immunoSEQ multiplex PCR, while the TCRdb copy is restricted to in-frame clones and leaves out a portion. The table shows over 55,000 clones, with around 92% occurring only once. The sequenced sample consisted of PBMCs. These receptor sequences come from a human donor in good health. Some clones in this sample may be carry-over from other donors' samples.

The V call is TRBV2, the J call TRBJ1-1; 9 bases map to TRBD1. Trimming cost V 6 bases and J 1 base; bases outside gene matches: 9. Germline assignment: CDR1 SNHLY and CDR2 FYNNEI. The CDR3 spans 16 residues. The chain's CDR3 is CASSQQGAGENTEAFF. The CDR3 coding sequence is TGTGCCAGCAGCCAACAGGGGGCCGGGGAGAACACTGAAGCTTTCTTT. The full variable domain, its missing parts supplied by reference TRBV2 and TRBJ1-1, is EPEVTQTPSHQVTQMGQEVILRCVPISNHLYFYWYRQILGQKVEFLVSFYNNEISEKSEIFDDQFSVERPDGSNFTLKIRSTKLEDSAMYFCASSQQGAGENTEAFFGQGTRLTVV.

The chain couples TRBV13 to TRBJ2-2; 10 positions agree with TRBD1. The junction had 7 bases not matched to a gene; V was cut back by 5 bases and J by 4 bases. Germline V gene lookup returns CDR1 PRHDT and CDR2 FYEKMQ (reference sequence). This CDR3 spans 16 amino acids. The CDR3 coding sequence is TGTGCCAGCAGCCAGGCGGGACAGGGGACCACCGGGGAGCTGTTTTTT. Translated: CASSQAGQGTTGELFF.

CDR3 in DNA: TGCGCCAGCAGCCAAGATTGGAGGGGGCTCTTTGGAAACACTGAAGCTTTCTTT. Translating it yields CASSQDWRGLFGNTEAFF. The chain has TRBV4-3 and TRBJ1-1, with TRBD1 identical over 7 bases. CDR3 length equals 18 residues. From germline, CDR1 is LGHNA and CDR2 YSLEER. The J segment lost 2 bases and the V segment lost 0 bases, leaving 12 bases of the junction unmatched.

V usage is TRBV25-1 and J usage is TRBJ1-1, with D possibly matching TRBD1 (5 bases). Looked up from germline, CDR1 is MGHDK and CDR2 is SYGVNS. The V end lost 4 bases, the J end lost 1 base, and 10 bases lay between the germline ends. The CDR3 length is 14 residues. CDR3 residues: CASSGWGENTEAFF. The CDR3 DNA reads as TGTGCCAGCAGTGGATGGGGGGAGAACACTGAAGCTTTCTTT.

Written as DNA, the CDR3 is TGTGCCACCAGCAGACGACAGATCAATGAAAAACTGTTTTTT. Translation: CATSRRQINEKLFF. The chain recombines TRBV15 with TRBJ1-4; D is possibly TRBD1 (5 bases). In germline, CDR1 is LNHNV, CDR2 YYDKDF (reference sequence). CDR3 length equals 14 residues. Trimming removed 2 bases from V and 5 bases from J, with 9 bases in between.

DNA of the CDR3: TGTGCCAGCAGTACCCACAGGAGTTACTATGGCTACACCTTC. Residues: CASSTHRSYYGYTF. The gene calls are TRBV28 and TRBJ1-2, with D tentatively TRBD1 (5 bases). V was pared by 5 bases and J by 3 bases, with 13 bases between. The CDR3 length is 14 residues. Germline values: CDR1 MDHEN, CDR2 SYDVKM.

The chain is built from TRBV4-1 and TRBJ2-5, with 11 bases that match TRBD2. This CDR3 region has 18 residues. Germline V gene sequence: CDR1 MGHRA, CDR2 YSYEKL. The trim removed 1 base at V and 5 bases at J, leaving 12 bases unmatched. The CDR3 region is CASSQAIALAGGRETQYF. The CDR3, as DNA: TGCGCCAGCAGCCAAGCCATAGCCCTAGCGGGAGGTCGGGAGACCCAGTACTTC.

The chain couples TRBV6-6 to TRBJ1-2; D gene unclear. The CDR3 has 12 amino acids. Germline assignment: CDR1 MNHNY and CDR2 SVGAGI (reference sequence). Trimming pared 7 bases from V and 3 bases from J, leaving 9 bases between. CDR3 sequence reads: CASTKTDYGYTF. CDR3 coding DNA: TGTGCCAGCACCAAAACGGACTATGGCTACACCTTC.

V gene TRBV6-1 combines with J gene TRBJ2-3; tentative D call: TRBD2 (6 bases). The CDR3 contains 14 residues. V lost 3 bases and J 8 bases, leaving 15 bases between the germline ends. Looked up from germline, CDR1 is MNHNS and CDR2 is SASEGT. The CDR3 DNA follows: TGTGCCAGCAGTGAGGGGAGGTTGGAGGCTACGCAGTATTTT. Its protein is CASSEGRLEATQYF.

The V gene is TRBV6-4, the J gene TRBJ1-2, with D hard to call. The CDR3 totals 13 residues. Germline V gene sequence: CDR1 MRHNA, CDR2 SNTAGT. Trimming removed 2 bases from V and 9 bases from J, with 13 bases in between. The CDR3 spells CASSDRGGRSYTF. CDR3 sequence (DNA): TGTGCCAGCAGTGACCGCGGAGGGCGTAGCTACACCTTC.

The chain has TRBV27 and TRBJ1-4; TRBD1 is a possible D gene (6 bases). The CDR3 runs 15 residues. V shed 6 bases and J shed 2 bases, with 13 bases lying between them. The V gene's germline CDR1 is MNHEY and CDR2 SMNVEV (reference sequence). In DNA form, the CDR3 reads TGTGCCAGCAGGGGCCAGGGGACCACTAATGAAAAACTGTTTTTT. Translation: CASRGQGTTNEKLFF.

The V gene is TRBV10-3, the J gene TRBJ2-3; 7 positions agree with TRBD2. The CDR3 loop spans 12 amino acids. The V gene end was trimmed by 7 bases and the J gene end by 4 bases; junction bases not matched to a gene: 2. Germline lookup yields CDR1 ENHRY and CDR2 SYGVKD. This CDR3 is CAITSGADTQYF. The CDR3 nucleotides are TGTGCCATCACTAGCGGCGCAGATACGCAGTATTTT.

CDR3 amino acids: CASSQGQGGTYEQYF. CDR3 bases: TGCGCCAGCAGCCAAGGACAGGGGGGGACCTACGAGCAGTACTTC. The chain has TRBV4-1 and TRBJ2-7; 9 bases are a match to TRBD1. The CDR3 totals 15 residues. The junction had 3 bases not matched to a gene; V was cut back by 1 base and J by 2 bases. In germline, CDR1 is MGHRA, CDR2 YSYEKL.

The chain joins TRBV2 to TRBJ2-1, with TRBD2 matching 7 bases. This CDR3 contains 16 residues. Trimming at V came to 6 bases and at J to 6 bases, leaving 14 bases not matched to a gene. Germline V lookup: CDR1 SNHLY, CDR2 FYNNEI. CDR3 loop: CASRETGLGALNEQFF. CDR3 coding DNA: TGTGCCAGCAGGGAAACTGGACTAGGCGCCCTCAATGAGCAGTTCTTC.

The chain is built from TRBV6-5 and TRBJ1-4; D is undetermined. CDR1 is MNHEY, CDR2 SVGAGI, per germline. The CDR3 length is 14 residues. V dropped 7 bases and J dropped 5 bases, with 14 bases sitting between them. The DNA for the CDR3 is TGTGCCAGCAAGCGGGCAGCGGTAAATGAAAAACTGTTTTTT. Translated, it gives CASKRAAVNEKLFF.

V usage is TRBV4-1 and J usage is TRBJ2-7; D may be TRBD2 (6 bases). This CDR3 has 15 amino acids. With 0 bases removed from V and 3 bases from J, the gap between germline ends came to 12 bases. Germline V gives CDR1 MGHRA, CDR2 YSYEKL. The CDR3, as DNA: TGCGCCAGCAGCCAAGATGCGGGGTACGGCTACGAGCAGTACTTC. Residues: CASSQDAGYGYEQYF.

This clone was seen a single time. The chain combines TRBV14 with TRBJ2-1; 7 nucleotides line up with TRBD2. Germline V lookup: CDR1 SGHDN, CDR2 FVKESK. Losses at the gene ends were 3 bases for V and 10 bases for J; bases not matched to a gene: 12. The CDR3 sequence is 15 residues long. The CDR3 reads CASSQDGLGVREQFF. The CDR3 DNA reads TGTGCCAGCAGCCAGGATGGACTAGGGGTTCGGGAGCAGTTCTTC.

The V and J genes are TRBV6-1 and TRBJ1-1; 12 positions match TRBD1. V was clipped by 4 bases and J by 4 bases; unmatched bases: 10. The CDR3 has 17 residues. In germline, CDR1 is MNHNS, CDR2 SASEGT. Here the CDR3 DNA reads TGTGCCAGCAGTGCCACGCCGGGACAGGGGGCCGGCACTGAAGCTTTCTTT. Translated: CASSATPGQGAGTEAFF.

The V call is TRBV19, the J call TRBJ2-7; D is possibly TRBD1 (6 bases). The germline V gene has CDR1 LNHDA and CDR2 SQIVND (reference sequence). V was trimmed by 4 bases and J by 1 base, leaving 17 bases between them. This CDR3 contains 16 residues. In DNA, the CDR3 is TGTGCCAGTAGTACTTGGACAGCTTTTTCTTCCTACGAGCAGTACTTC. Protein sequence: CASSTWTAFSSYEQYF.

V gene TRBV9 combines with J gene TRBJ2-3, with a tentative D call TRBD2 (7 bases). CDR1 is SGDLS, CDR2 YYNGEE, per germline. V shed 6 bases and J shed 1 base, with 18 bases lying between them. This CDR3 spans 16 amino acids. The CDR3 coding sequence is TGTGCCAGCAAGCCCCTGGGGGGGGGCGGCACAGATACGCAGTATTTT. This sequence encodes CASKPLGGGGTDTQYF. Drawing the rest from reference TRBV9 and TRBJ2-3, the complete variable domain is DSGVTQTPKHLITATGQRVTLRCSPRSGDLSVYWYQQSLDQGLQFLIQYYNGEERAKGNILERFSAQQFPDLHSELNLSSLELGDSALYFCASKPLGGGGTDTQYFGPGTRLTVL.

CDR3 in DNA: TGTGCCAGCAGCCCCGGCGGAGATAGCCACGAGCAGTACTTC. This translates into CASSPGGDSHEQYF. V is TRBV11-2 and J is TRBJ2-5; D remains unclear. The end of the DNA is better explained by TRBJ2-7, so the J call may be wrong. This CDR3 is 14 amino acids long. Germline CDR1 SGHAT, CDR2 FQNNGV.

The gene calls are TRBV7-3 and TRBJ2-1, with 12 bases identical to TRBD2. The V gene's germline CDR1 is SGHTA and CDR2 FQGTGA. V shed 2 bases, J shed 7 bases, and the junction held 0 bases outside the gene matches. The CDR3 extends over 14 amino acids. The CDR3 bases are TGTGCCAGCAGCTTAGGGACTAGCGGGAATGAGCAGTTCTTC. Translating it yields CASSLGTSGNEQFF.